The rows below give T cell receptor beta chains drawn from one sample of a study of a mutant IDH1 vaccine in newly diagnosed glioma. TCRdb's table, derived via immunoSEQ multiplex PCR, lists solely in-frame clones and lacks some. In the table there are approximately 100,000 clones, about 90% of which are singletons. The specimen was PBMCs, collected from a glioma patient treated with radiotherapy, temozolomide or both. All receptors come from a woman between 45 and 65 years old with glioma. Both conserved end residues are part of each CDR3. The D gene is left open where the match is weak. Not all rows give a size; the values are once, few, many and, for expanded clones, a class.

cdr3_nt	cdr3_aa	v_call	clone_size	j_call	d_call	cdr3_length
TGTGCCAGCAGCTTAGCACTCCTAGCTAGCGGAGACTACGAGCAGTACTTC	CASSLALLASGDYEQYF	TRBV7-9	once	TRBJ2-7	TRBD2	17
TGTGCCAGCAGTTTGTGGACGAAAGGGAGGACAGATACGCAGTATTTT	CASSLWTKGRTDTQYF	TRBV27	NA	TRBJ2-3	NA	16
TGTGCCAGCAGACAGGGGGACTCAATTTCACCCCTCCACTTT	CASRQGDSISPLHF	TRBV28	NA	TRBJ1-6	TRBD1	14
TGTGCCAGTTGCGGGAGGGAGACCACCGGGGAGCTGTTTTTT	CASCGRETTGELFF	TRBV19	once	TRBJ2-2	TRBD2	14
TGTGCCAGCAGTTTAAGGACAGGGTTTGGACCCCAGCATTTT	CASSLRTGFGPQHF	TRBV27	NA	TRBJ1-5	TRBD1	14
TGTGCCAGCACCCCTCGACAGGGGCTCACAGATACGCAGTATTTT	CASTPRQGLTDTQYF	TRBV28	NA	TRBJ2-3	TRBD1	15
TGTGCCAGTAGTTATCGGGCTAGGGAGTCTGCTGAAGCTTTCTTT	CASSYRARESAEAFF	TRBV19	NA	TRBJ1-1	NA	15
TGTGCCAGCTCACCAAAGGACAGATTCTACGAGCAGTACTTC	CASSPKDRFYEQYF	TRBV18	NA	TRBJ2-7	NA	14
TGCAGTGCGCGCAGGGGAGGCGAGCAGTACTTC	CSARRGGEQYF	TRBV20-1	few	TRBJ2-7	NA	11
TGTGCCAGCAGTTTATTCGGCACCCTCCCCGAGACCCAGTACTTC	CASSLFGTLPETQYF	TRBV28	NA	TRBJ2-5	NA	15
TGTGCCAGCAGTCTCTACACTGAAGCTTTCTTT	CASSLYTEAFF	TRBV28	NA	TRBJ1-1	NA	11
TGTGCCAGCAATGTAGAGAGCTCTGGAAACACCATATATTTT	CASNVESSGNTIYF	TRBV6-1	NA	TRBJ1-3	NA	14
TGTGCCAGCAGTTTACTACCCTTGGTCCTCTCTAATGAAAAACTGTTTTTT	CASSLLPLVLSNEKLFF	TRBV28	NA	TRBJ1-4	NA	17
TGCGCCAGCAGCTTGGACTTCCGGACAGGTTCCGTGGGGTCTGAAGCTTTCTTT	CASSLDFRTGSVGSEAFF	TRBV5-1	NA	TRBJ1-1	TRBD1	18
TGTGCCAGTAAGTCCTGGGCGGCTGACAATGAGCAGTTCTTC	CASKSWAADNEQFF	TRBV19	NA	TRBJ2-1	NA	14
TGTGCCAGCTCACCAGGGGGAGCTCAGCCCCAGCATTTT	CASSPGGAQPQHF	TRBV18	NA	TRBJ1-5	NA	13
TGTGCCTGGAGTGTAGTTGAGGGTTACAATGAGCAGTTCTTC	CAWSVVEGYNEQFF	TRBV30	NA	TRBJ2-1	NA	14
TGTGCCTGGAGTGTGGGACAGGGATATACGCAGTATTTT	CAWSVGQGYTQYF	TRBV30	NA	TRBJ2-3	TRBD1	13
TGTGCCAGCACCCCAAGGTGGGGTGAGCAGTTCTTC	CASTPRWGEQFF	TRBV6-6	NA	TRBJ2-1	NA	12
TGTGCCAGCAGCTCTCCGGGACAGGAGTACGAGCAGTACTTC	CASSSPGQEYEQYF	TRBV21-1	once	TRBJ2-7	NA	14
TGTGCCAGCAGATGGGACCGCGGTTATGAGCAGTTCTTC	CASRWDRGYEQFF	TRBV2	NA	TRBJ2-1	NA	13
TGCGCCAGCAGCCTGGACAGGGCCGACACCGGGGAGCTGTTTTTT	CASSLDRADTGELFF	TRBV5-1	once	TRBJ2-2	TRBD1	15
TGTGCCAGCTGTGCCCAGGGGGGTAATGAAAAACTGTTTTTT	CASCAQGGNEKLFF	TRBV27	NA	TRBJ1-4	TRBD1	14
TGTGCCAGTAGTAGCGGGAGTGCAGATACGCAGTATTTT	CASSSGSADTQYF	TRBV19	NA	TRBJ2-3	TRBD2	13
TGCAGCGTCGAGGCCCTAGCGGGAGAGACCCAGTACTTC	CSVEALAGETQYF	TRBV29-1	NA	TRBJ2-5	TRBD2	13
TGTGCCAGTAGTATCGGACGACCCCAAGAGACCCAGTACTTC	CASSIGRPQETQYF	TRBV19	once	TRBJ2-5	NA	14
TGTGCCAGCAGCTTGTTAACCTCCTACGAGCAGTACTTC	CASSLLTSYEQYF	TRBV5-4	NA	TRBJ2-7	NA	13
TGTGCCAGTAGTAGACAGGGGCCGGGAGTCAACGAGCAGTACTTC	CASSRQGPGVNEQYF	TRBV19	NA	TRBJ2-7	TRBD1	15